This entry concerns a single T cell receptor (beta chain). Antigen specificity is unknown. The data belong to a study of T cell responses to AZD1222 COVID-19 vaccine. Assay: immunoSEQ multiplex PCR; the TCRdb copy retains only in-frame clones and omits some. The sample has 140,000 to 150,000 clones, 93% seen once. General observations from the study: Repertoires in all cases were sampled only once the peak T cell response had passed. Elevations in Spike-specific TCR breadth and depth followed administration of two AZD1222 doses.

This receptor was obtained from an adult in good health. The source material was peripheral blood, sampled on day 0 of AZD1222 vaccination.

The CDR3, as DNA: TGTGCCTGGAGGAATAAGGGGGCGAGAGGAAACACCATATATTTT. Amino acid sequence: CAWRNKGARGNTIYF. V gene TRBV30 combines with J gene TRBJ1-3; TRBD1 matches 7 bases. The CDR3 extends over 15 amino acids. Germline V gives CDR1 GTSNPN, CDR2 SVGIG (reference sequence). J was trimmed by 4 bases and V by 3 bases; bases with no gene match: 9.